The following is a T cell receptor (beta chain) sequence with its context. The CDR3 loop spans 15 amino acids. In germline, CDR1 is SGHTA, CDR2 FQGNSA. Trimming pared 5 bases from V and 8 bases from J, leaving 21 bases between. The data originate from a study of T cells after yellow fever vaccination. 5'RACE template switching produced TCR cDNA carrying a universal primer site and UMIs. TCRdb ran MiXCR on the 5' RACE reads and lists one entry per CDR3 protein. The table lists about 160,000 distinct CDR3 sequences, around 7% of them singletons, with roughly 2.5% in the top ten. The chain links TRBV7-2 to TRBJ1-2, with D maybe TRBD1 (5 bases). The sequencing used CD4+ T cells sorted from PBMCs, collected 4 to 6 days after the first yellow fever vaccination. The TCR was taken from a man younger than 35 who received the YFV17D yellow fever vaccine. This chain's CDR3 is CASSLRPGAWGGYTF. The DNA for the CDR3 is TGTGCCAGCAGCCTACGACCCGGGGCTTGGGGGGGCTACACCTTC.